A single sample gave rise to the 20 T cell receptor beta chains below, sequenced in a study of cytomegalovirus exposure and HLA in healthy donors. PCR was performed using 60 Vbeta and 13 Jbeta primers. Sequencing was performed with immunoSEQ multiplex PCR; in TCRdb, only in-frame clones are kept and a portion is missing. The table has about 200,000 clones, roughly four fifths seen once. Sequences were obtained from PBMCs. The receptors stem from a woman under 30 in good health and CMV-seronegative.

The genes are TRBV6-6 and TRBJ1-2; TRBD1 aligns across 7 bases. The junction had 14 bases not matched to a gene; V was cut back by 5 bases and J by 8 bases. Germline V gene sequence: CDR1 MNHNY, CDR2 SVGAGI (reference sequence). The length of the CDR3 is 15 residues. The chain's CDR3 is CASSGLREGARGYTF. CDR3 DNA sequence: TGTGCCAGCAGTGGGCTGCGGGAGGGGGCGCGGGGCTACACCTTC.

V usage is TRBV30 and J usage is TRBJ1-1, with D possibly matching TRBD1 (6 bases). The V end was cut by 1 base, the J end by 5 bases, with 17 bases between. There are 15 residues in the CDR3. CDR1 GTSNPN and CDR2 SVGIG come from the germline V gene (reference sequence). Here the CDR3 DNA reads TGTGCCTGGAGTGGTCGGGGGGCGAGGGGGACTGAAGCTTTCTTT. This sequence encodes CAWSGRGARGTEAFF. The full variable domain, in which reference TRBV30 and TRBJ1-1 provide the parts outside the CDR3, is SQTIHQWPATLVQPVGSPLSLECTVEGTSNPNLYWYRQAAGRGLQLLFYSVGIGQISSEVPQNLSASRPQDRQFILSSKKLLLSDSGFYLCAWSGRGARGTEAFFGQGTRLTVV.

The genes are TRBV7-6 and TRBJ2-1; 11 nucleotides agree with TRBD2. The germline V gene encodes CDR1 SGHVS and CDR2 FNYEAQ. The CDR3 is 17 amino acids. Trimming at V came to 0 bases and at J to 8 bases, leaving 9 bases not matched to a gene. CDR3 sequence (DNA): TGTGCCAGCAGCTTAGCGGCAGCTAGCGGGAGGATGTATGAGCAGTTCTTC. This encodes CASSLAAASGRMYEQFF.

This chain joins TRBV5-1 and TRBJ2-5, with D tentatively TRBD2 (6 bases). With the DNA end fitting TRBJ2-7 better, the J assignment may be wrong. The V gene's germline CDR1 is SGHRS and CDR2 YFSETQ. The CDR3 consists of 14 residues. In nucleotides, the CDR3 is TGCGCCAGCAGCAACGGGAGTAACTCCTACGAGCAGTACTTC. As protein: CASSNGSNSYEQYF.

The chain joins TRBV5-4 to TRBJ2-5, with unresolved D. Germline V lookup: CDR1 SGHNT, CDR2 YYREEE (reference sequence). The V and J ends lost 0 bases and 2 bases respectively, with 14 bases between them. This CDR3 contains 16 residues. The CDR3 loop reads CASSLGYGETQETQYF. The CDR3 nucleotides read TGTGCCAGCAGCTTGGGCTATGGAGAAACTCAAGAGACCCAGTACTTC.

The chain combines TRBV28 with TRBJ1-5, with unresolved D. Germline CDR1 and CDR2: MDHEN and SYDVKM. CDR3 length equals 15 residues. The V and J ends lost 3 bases and 0 bases respectively, with 9 bases between them. CDR3: CASSLGDNSNQPQHF. The CDR3 nucleotides are TGTGCCAGCAGTTTGGGAGACAATAGCAATCAGCCCCAGCATTTT.

A single count supports this clone. This chain uses TRBV28 with TRBJ1-5; D may be TRBD1 (6 bases). CDR1 is MDHEN, CDR2 SYDVKM, per germline. The CDR3 has 15 residues. Trimming shortened V by 8 bases and J by 3 bases, and 17 bases separated the two germline ends. CDR3 sequence (DNA): TGTGCCAGCCGTGGGGACATGCTATACAATCAGCCCCAGCATTTT. Translating it yields CASRGDMLYNQPQHF.

The chain couples TRBV11-2 to TRBJ1-2; weak D call: TRBD1 (6 bases). The V gene lost 5 bases and the J gene lost 5 bases, with 21 bases spanning the gap. The CDR3 runs to 16 residues. The V gene's germline CDR1 is SGHAT and CDR2 FQNNGV. CDR3 region: CASSPSEVGQGYGYTF. As DNA, the CDR3 is TGTGCCAGCAGCCCATCCGAGGTCGGGCAGGGGTATGGCTACACCTTC.

The rearrangement joins TRBV28 to TRBJ2-1; 7 bases map to TRBD2. The V gene's germline CDR1 is MDHEN and CDR2 SYDVKM. The CDR3 extends over 15 amino acids. The V gene end was trimmed by 3 bases and the J gene end by 1 base; junction bases not matched to a gene: 3. The CDR3 region is CASSFGGSSYNEQFF. DNA for the CDR3: TGTGCCAGCAGTTTTGGCGGGAGTTCCTACAATGAGCAGTTCTTC.

V and J are TRBV6-1 and TRBJ2-7; D possibly corresponds to TRBD1 (6 bases). This CDR3 contains 18 residues. The V gene's germline CDR1 is MNHNS and CDR2 SASEGT. The V end lost 4 bases, the J end lost 3 bases, and 25 bases lay between the germline ends. The CDR3 loop reads CASSGPIYREAVGYEQYV. CDR3 sequence (DNA): TGTGCCAGCAGTGGACCCATTTACAGGGAAGCAGTGGGCTACGAGCAGTACGTC.

The CDR3 loop is CASSLALGTGSSNQPQHF. The CDR3 coding sequence is TGTGCCAGCAGCTTAGCTCTTGGGACAGGATCGAGCAATCAGCCCCAGCATTTT. The chain is built from TRBV7-9 and TRBJ1-5, with 8 bases lining up with TRBD1. Germline V gene sequence: CDR1 SEHNR, CDR2 FQNEAQ (reference sequence). The CDR3 runs to 18 residues. V trimming: 0 bases; J trimming: 1 base; junction bases outside the gene matches: 8.

This clone was found a few times. This chain's CDR3 is CASSQVRVNGELFF. Here the CDR3 DNA reads TGTGCCAGCAGCCAAGTAAGAGTCAACGGGGAGCTGTTTTTT. The chain employs TRBV14 and TRBJ2-2, with no clear D. The V end was cut by 1 base, the J end by 7 bases, with 10 bases between. Looked up from germline, CDR1 is SGHDN and CDR2 is FVKESK. The length of the CDR3 is 14 residues.

The chain links TRBV4-1 to TRBJ2-7; D is possibly TRBD2 (6 bases). Trimming stripped 1 base from V and 6 bases from J, with 13 bases between. This CDR3 contains 14 residues. Germline-derived CDR1 and CDR2 are MGHRA and YSYEKL. CDR3: CASSQVDETSEQYF. Written as DNA, the CDR3 is TGCGCCAGCAGCCAAGTAGATGAGACTAGCGAGCAGTACTTC.

The chain employs TRBV4-3 and TRBJ2-3; TRBD2 matches 7 bases. The junction had 4 bases not matched to a gene; V was cut back by 0 bases and J by 1 base. The germline CDR1 and CDR2 sequences are LGHNA and YSLEER. The CDR3 covers 16 residues. Written as DNA, the CDR3 is TGCGCCAGCAGCCAAGACTCTACTAGCGGCACAGATACGCAGTATTTT. This encodes CASSQDSTSGTDTQYF.

In its sample, this clone was seen once. CDR3 amino acids: CASSSYRGTNEKLFF. The CDR3 DNA is TGTGCCAGCAGCTCCTACAGGGGCACGAATGAAAAACTGTTTTTT. The chain carries TRBV7-2 and TRBJ1-4; 7 positions match TRBD1. The germline V gene has CDR1 SGHTA and CDR2 FQGNSA. V gave up 4 bases and J gave up 5 bases; unmatched junction bases: 7. CDR3 length: 15 residues.

A few counts support this clone. The rearrangement uses TRBV28 and TRBJ1-1, with D perhaps matching TRBD1 (6 bases). There are 14 residues in the CDR3. V was trimmed by 6 bases and J by 4 bases, leaving 15 bases between them. Germline lookup yields CDR1 MDHEN and CDR2 SYDVKM. The CDR3 sequence: CASRPTGRTTEAFF. CDR3 DNA: TGTGCCAGCAGGCCAACAGGGCGAACCACTGAAGCTTTCTTT.

The CDR3 DNA sequence: TGTGCCAGCATCCCTGCGGGATACTCCTACGAGCAGTACTTC. Translating it yields CASIPAGYSYEQYF. The chain combines TRBV28 with TRBJ2-7; TRBD2 is a possible D gene (6 bases). CDR3 length: 14 amino acids. V was clipped by 7 bases and J by 0 bases, with 13 bases between them. Per the germline V gene, CDR1 is MDHEN and CDR2 is SYDVKM.

The rearrangement links TRBV28 to TRBJ2-7, with a weak D call TRBD1 (7 bases). Germline V gene lookup returns CDR1 MDHEN and CDR2 SYDVKM. The length of the CDR3 is 13 residues. V was shortened by 8 bases and J by 3 bases, with 14 bases between the two germline ends. This CDR3 reads CASEGAGSYEQYF. DNA of the CDR3: TGTGCCAGCGAGGGGGCGGGGAGCTACGAGCAGTACTTC.

The chain combines TRBV2 with TRBJ2-7, with a possible D match to TRBD1 (6 bases). V was pared by 0 bases and J by 8 bases, with 8 bases between. Germline CDR1 and CDR2: SNHLY and FYNNEI. This CDR3 has 12 residues. CDR3 amino acids: CASSEAGAKQYV. CDR3 DNA: TGTGCCAGCAGTGAAGCGGGGGCCAAGCAGTACGTC.

The gene calls are TRBV18 and TRBJ2-3; D might be TRBD1 (6 bases). V gave up 2 bases and J gave up 3 bases, with 15 bases separating them. The CDR3 loop spans 16 amino acids. Germline V gives CDR1 KGHSH, CDR2 LQKENI. The CDR3 region has the DNA TGTGCCAGCTCACCATTCGCAGGGGCGAGGACAGATACGCAGTATTTT. Amino acid sequence: CASSPFAGARTDTQYF. Using reference TRBV18 and TRBJ2-3 for the parts outside the CDR3, the full variable domain is NAGVMQNPRHLVRRRGQEARLRCSPMKGHSHVYWYRQLPEEGLKFMVYLQKENIIDESGMPKERFSAEFPKEGPSILRIQQVVRGDSAAYFCASSPFAGARTDTQYFGPGTRLTVL.